This TCR beta chain stems from a study of cytomegalovirus exposure and HLA in healthy donors. Overall study: Findings of an earlier analysis included over 95 million unique TCR beta sequences from about 180 million T cells. Notes on the study in general: Researchers reportedly found TCR beta sequences accurately predicted most subjects' HLA-A and HLA-B alleles.

Notes on this clone: Antigen specificity is unknown.

The study ran its PCR with 60 Vbeta and 13 Jbeta primers. Source study methods: Unique TCR beta chains numbered about 80 million in a later analysis, with around 11 million shared. Only in-frame clones appear in the TCRdb table, and some are missing; sequencing was by immunoSEQ multiplex PCR. V and J calls and clone size are given by that table; D and trimming were obtained from the DNA. This sample has about 170,000 clones; 84% occur once, and the top ten carry less than 0.4%. The CDR3 runs to 12 residues. Germline V gene data show CDR1 as PRHDT and CDR2 as FYEKMQ (reference sequence). Between the trimmed V and J ends, which lost 0 bases and 8 bases, there was a span of 5 bases.

Sequences were obtained from PBMCs. The receptor was isolated from a boy between 2 and 15 years old in good health and CMV-seronegative. This chain connects TRBV13 to TRBJ2-1; D unclear. The CDR3 spells CASSLGSYEQFF. The CDR3 DNA sequence: TGTGCCAGCAGCTTAGGCAGTTATGAGCAGTTCTTC.